This T cell receptor beta chain was profiled in a study of human T cells and chemical hapten exposure. General study points: The study found that DPC sensitization did not change TCRs above 1 in 1000 frequency.

In this sample, this clonotype turned up many times. Its cognate antigen is unknown. The CDR3 sequence is 16 residues long. The V and J ends lost 3 bases and 1 base respectively, with 15 bases between them. CDR1 is DFQATT and CDR2 is SNEGSKA in the germline V gene (reference sequence). The time point here: pre-sensitization, week 0. Treatment in this sample: therapeutic diphenylcyclopropenone sensitization with weekly scalp DPC. Attachment of unique molecular identifiers to individual cDNA molecules was performed in the library. TCRdb reprocessed the RACE reads via MiXCR and lists one record per CDR3 protein. Of 380,000 or so distinct CDR3 sequences listed, 4.5% to 7% were seen once; the top ten hold under 9.5%.

The rearrangement joins TRBV20-1 to TRBJ2-2; weak D call: TRBD2 (5 bases). Sequencing used whole blood, obtained in connection with sensitization to the hapten diphenylcyclopropenone (DPC). The sequence derives from a woman under 30 with alopecia areata. Some clones in this sample may be carry-over from other donors' samples. For the CDR3, the DNA is TGCAGTGCTAGGTCGCTAGCCCCATTGAACACCGGGGAGCTGTTTTTT. This translates into CSARSLAPLNTGELFF.